Presented here are 15 T cell receptor beta chains from one specimen sequenced in a study of shared clonotypes between healthy human individuals. Using immunoSEQ multiplex PCR, the repertoire was profiled, and TCRdb retains in-frame clones only, with some absent. The table lists about 980,000 clones, around 80% of them singletons. Material for sequencing was memory CD4+ T cells sorted from blood. Subset noted: CD45RA-negative fraction. All receptors derive from a young man in good health.

The V gene is TRBV6-5, the J gene TRBJ2-7; TRBD1 agrees at 9 bases. Germline loops: CDR1 MNHEY, CDR2 SVGAGI. This CDR3 has 14 residues. Trimming cost V 5 bases and J 1 base; bases outside gene matches: 3. CDR3 protein: CASSAGTGSYEQYF. The CDR3, as DNA: TGTGCCAGCAGTGCCGGGACAGGGTCCTACGAGCAGTACTTC.

On this clone: This sample also contains other DNA sequences that code for the same CDR3. CDR3: CAWSDRGTEAFF. The CDR3 nucleotides are TGTGCCTGGAGCGATAGGGGCACTGAAGCTTTCTTT. This rearrangement joins TRBV30 to TRBJ1-1, with D possibly matching TRBD1 (5 bases). The V gene lost 3 bases and the J gene lost 4 bases, with 9 bases spanning the gap. Germline CDR1 reads GTSNPN; CDR2 reads SVGIG (reference sequence). The CDR3 spans 12 residues.

The V gene is TRBV7-9, the J gene TRBJ1-5; maybe TRBD1 (5 bases). V gave up 4 bases and J gave up 4 bases, with 20 bases separating them. Germline-derived CDR1 and CDR2 are SEHNR and FQNEAQ (reference sequence). The CDR3 sequence is 17 residues long. The CDR3, as DNA: TGTGCCAGCAGCTCTACAACCTGGGGGTTAGGTAATCAGCCCCAGCATTTT. Residues: CASSSTTWGLGNQPQHF. The whole variable domain, remainder taken from reference TRBV7-9 and TRBJ1-5, is DTGVSQNPRHKITKRGQNVTFRCDPISEHNRLYWYRQTLGQGPEFLTYFQNEAQLEKSRLLSDRFSAERPKGSFSTLEIQRTEQGDSAMYLCASSSTTWGLGNQPQHFGDGTRLSIL.

The chain combines TRBV28 with TRBJ1-1, with D perhaps matching TRBD1 (5 bases). The germline V gene has CDR1 MDHEN and CDR2 SYDVKM. V lost 7 bases, J lost 0 bases, and 12 bases lay in between. This CDR3 spans 14 amino acids. Here the CDR3 reads CASKESGMNTEAFF. The CDR3 DNA is TGTGCCAGCAAGGAGTCAGGGATGAACACTGAAGCTTTCTTT.

About this clone: This sample includes further DNA sequences coding for the same CDR3. The chain couples TRBV18 to TRBJ2-7; TRBD1 agrees at 7 bases. Germline CDR1 KGHSH, CDR2 LQKENI. V shed 6 bases, J shed 4 bases, and the junction held 3 bases outside the gene matches. The CDR3 loop spans 12 amino acids. DNA for the CDR3: TGTGCCAGCTCCCCGACAGGGTACGAGCAGTACTTC. Residues: CASSPTGYEQYF.

The rearrangement uses TRBV6-5 and TRBJ2-1, with TRBD1 matching 7 bases. CDR1 is MNHEY and CDR2 is SVGAGI in the germline V gene. This CDR3 has 11 residues. Trimming cost V 7 bases and J 7 bases; bases outside gene matches: 1. Written as DNA, the CDR3 is TGTGCCAGCACACAGGGGAATGAGCAGTTCTTC. It codes for CASTQGNEQFF.

This clone appeared a few times. The chain has TRBV5-6 and TRBJ1-1; D is ambiguous. The CDR3 loop spans 12 amino acids. V was cut by 4 bases and J by 1 base, with 5 bases left in between. Germline CDR1 reads SGHDT; CDR2 reads YYEEEE. As DNA, the CDR3 is TGTGCCAGCAGCAAGTGGAACACTGAAGCTTTCTTT. It translates to CASSKWNTEAFF.

The rearrangement joins TRBV7-2 to TRBJ2-6; TRBD1 matches at 7 bases. The junction had 4 bases not matched to a gene; V was cut back by 5 bases and J by 0 bases. This CDR3 has 16 residues. Germline loops: CDR1 SGHTA, CDR2 FQGNSA. CDR3 residues: CASSPDRISGANVLTF. Written as DNA, the CDR3 is TGTGCCAGCAGCCCGGACAGGATCTCTGGGGCCAACGTCCTGACTTTC.

This clone turned up a few times. The chain recombines TRBV2 with TRBJ2-5; D uncertain. This CDR3 spans 11 amino acids. Germline CDR1 is SNHLY and CDR2 is FYNNEI. The V end was cut by 4 bases, the J end by 6 bases, with 6 bases between. The chain's CDR3 is CASSAAKTQYF. The DNA for the CDR3 is TGTGCCAGCAGTGCGGCGAAGACCCAGTACTTC.

The J gene is TRBJ1-2, the V gene TRBV2, with D unclear. The germline V gene has CDR1 SNHLY and CDR2 FYNNEI. Trimming took 8 bases from V and 4 from J, leaving 14 bases between them. The CDR3 has 13 amino acids. This CDR3 is CASVRKGSYGYTF. The CDR3 nucleotides read TGTGCCAGCGTAAGAAAGGGAAGCTATGGCTACACCTTC.

This chain links TRBV19 with TRBJ1-5, with D possibly TRBD1 on 5 matching bases. In germline, CDR1 is LNHDA, CDR2 SQIVND (reference sequence). This CDR3 has 13 residues. Trimming cost V 5 bases and J 9 bases, with 14 bases left between them. The CDR3 spells CASSAGGPWPQHF. Written as DNA, the CDR3 is TGTGCCAGTAGTGCTGGGGGACCGTGGCCCCAGCATTTT.

This sequence joins TRBV5-1 and TRBJ1-6, with a possible D match to TRBD1 (6 bases). Looked up from germline, CDR1 is SGHRS and CDR2 is YFSETQ. V was cut by 2 bases and J by 5 bases, with 8 bases left in between. The CDR3 is made up of 14 amino acids. The CDR3 nucleotides read TGCGCCAGCAGCTTCGGACAGAATAATTCACCCCTCCACTTT. It yields the protein CASSFGQNNSPLHF.

The rearrangement joins TRBV10-1 to TRBJ2-7, with D perhaps matching TRBD1 or TRBD2 (5 bases each). Germline V gene lookup returns CDR1 WNHNN and CDR2 SYGVQD (reference sequence). CDR3 length equals 16 residues. V lost 3 bases, J lost 3 bases, and 18 bases lay in between. DNA of the CDR3: TGCGCCAGCAGTGACTCCACCGGGGCCTCAAACTACGAGCAGTACTTC. Amino acid sequence: CASSDSTGASNYEQYF.

V usage is TRBV11-2 and J usage is TRBJ1-4; TRBD1 is a possible D gene (6 bases). The CDR3 contains 17 residues. Trimming left V 4 bases short and J 0 bases short, with 15 bases between. The germline gives CDR1 SGHAT, CDR2 FQNNGV. CDR3 loop: CASSYSYQGTTNEKLFF. CDR3 coding DNA: TGTGCCAGCAGCTATTCCTATCAGGGGACAACTAATGAAAAACTGTTTTTT. The entire variable domain, with the rest obtained from reference TRBV11-2 and TRBJ1-4, is as follows: EAGVAQSPRYKIIEKRQSVAFWCNPISGHATLYWYQQILGQGPKLLIQFQNNGVVDDSQLPKDRFSAERLKGVDSTLKIQPAKLEDSAVYLCASSYSYQGTTNEKLFFGSGTQLSVL.

There are a few counts of this clone. CDR3 region: CASSPGLTDTQYF. The CDR3, as DNA: TGTGCCAGCTCACCGGGCCTCACAGATACGCAGTATTTT. V gene TRBV18 combines with J gene TRBJ2-3; D call uncertain. The V end lost 3 bases, the J end lost 2 bases, and 6 bases lay between the germline ends. The germline CDR1 and CDR2 sequences are KGHSH and LQKENI. The CDR3 is made up of 13 amino acids. Combining the CDR3 with reference TRBV18 and TRBJ2-3 gives the whole variable domain NAGVMQNPRHLVRRRGQEARLRCSPMKGHSHVYWYRQLPEEGLKFMVYLQKENIIDESGMPKERFSAEFPKEGPSILRIQQVVRGDSAAYFCASSPGLTDTQYFGPGTRLTVL.